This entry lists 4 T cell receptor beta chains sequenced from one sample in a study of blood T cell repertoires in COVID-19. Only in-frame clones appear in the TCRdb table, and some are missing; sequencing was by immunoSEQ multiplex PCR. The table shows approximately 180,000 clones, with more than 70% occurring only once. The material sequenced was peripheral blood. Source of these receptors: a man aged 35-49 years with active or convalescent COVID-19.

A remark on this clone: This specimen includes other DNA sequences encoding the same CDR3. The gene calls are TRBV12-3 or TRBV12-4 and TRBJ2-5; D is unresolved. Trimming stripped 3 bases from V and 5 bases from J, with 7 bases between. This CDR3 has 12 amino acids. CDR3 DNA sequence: TGTGCCAGCAGTTTTCTCCGGGAGACCCAGTACTTC. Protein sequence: CASSFLRETQYF.

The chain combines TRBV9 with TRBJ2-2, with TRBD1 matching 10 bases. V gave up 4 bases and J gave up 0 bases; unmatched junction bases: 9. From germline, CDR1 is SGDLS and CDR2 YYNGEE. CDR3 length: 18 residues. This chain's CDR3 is CASSIRDRGAANTGELFF. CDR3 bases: TGTGCCAGCAGCATCCGGGACAGGGGCGCCGCGAACACCGGGGAGCTGTTTTTT.

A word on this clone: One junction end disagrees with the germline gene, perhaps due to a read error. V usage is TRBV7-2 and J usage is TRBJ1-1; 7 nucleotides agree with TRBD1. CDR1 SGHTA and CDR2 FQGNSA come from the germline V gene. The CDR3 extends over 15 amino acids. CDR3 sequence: CASSIATGPLFQAFF. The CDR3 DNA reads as TGTGCCAGCAGCATAGCGACAGGGCCGCTCTTTCAAGCTTTCTTT.

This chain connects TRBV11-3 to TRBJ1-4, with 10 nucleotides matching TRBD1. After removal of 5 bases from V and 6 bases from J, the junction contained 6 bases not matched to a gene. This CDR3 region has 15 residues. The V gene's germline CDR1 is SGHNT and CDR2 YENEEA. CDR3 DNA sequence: TGTGCCAGCAGCCCAGACAGGGGGCGATATGAAAAACTGTTTTTT. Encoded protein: CASSPDRGRYEKLFF.